This T cell receptor (beta chain) originates from a study of T cell responses to AZD1222 COVID-19 vaccine. For the study at large: Whether given at about 4 or about 12 weeks, second doses were pooled. The study, taken as a whole, reports: Dominant at 160-218 and 743-854, vaccine-associated CD4 TCRs also spanned spike. The sample set comprised mostly white British donors with more females, and clonal diversity was possibly underestimated. Close to half of spike-specific TCRs reportedly recognize unmutated variant regions.

Remarks on this clone: The antigen remains unidentified.

Measured with immunoSEQ multiplex PCR; TCRdb has only the in-frame clones, and not every one. The table lists approximately 150,000 clones, about 92% of them singletons. The J segment lost 3 bases and the V segment lost 5 bases, leaving 3 bases of the junction unmatched. CDR3 size: 14 residues. Germline loops: CDR1 SEHNR, CDR2 FQNEAQ (reference sequence). The sample here was peripheral blood, taken on day 0 of AZD1222 vaccination. The receptor was derived from an adult in good health. This chain joins TRBV7-9 and TRBJ1-1, with 10 bases lining up with TRBD1. The CDR3 nucleotides are TGTGCCAGCAGCGCTGGGACAGGGGACACTGAAGCTTTCTTT. Amino acids: CASSAGTGDTEAFF. Looking up the rest from reference TRBV7-9 and TRBJ1-1 gives the full variable domain: DTGVSQNPRHKITKRGQNVTFRCDPISEHNRLYWYRQTLGQGPEFLTYFQNEAQLEKSRLLSDRFSAERPKGSFSTLEIQRTEQGDSAMYLCASSAGTGDTEAFFGQGTRLTVV.